This T cell receptor (beta chain) comes out of a study of T cells in Graves' hyperthyroidism and ophthalmopathy. From RNA transcripts, TCR beta CDR3 regions were amplified. A set of HTBI primers served as the primers for a first-round RT-PCR of the TCR CDR3. TCRdb reprocessed the multiplex PCR reads with MiXCR, giving one entry per CDR3 protein. The data show hundreds of thousands of distinct CDR3 sequences, around 15% seen once. The CDR3 has 13 residues. The germline V gene encodes CDR1 ENHRY and CDR2 SYGVKD. V dropped 6 bases and J dropped 4 bases, with 9 bases sitting between them. The sequence was collected from a middle-aged woman with Graves' hyperthyroidism. V is TRBV10-3 and J is TRBJ1-4; unclear D gene. Sequencing used blood. The CDR3 reads CAIRQPGNEKLFF. The CDR3 DNA reads as TGTGCCATCAGACAGCCTGGTAATGAAAAACTGTTTTTT.